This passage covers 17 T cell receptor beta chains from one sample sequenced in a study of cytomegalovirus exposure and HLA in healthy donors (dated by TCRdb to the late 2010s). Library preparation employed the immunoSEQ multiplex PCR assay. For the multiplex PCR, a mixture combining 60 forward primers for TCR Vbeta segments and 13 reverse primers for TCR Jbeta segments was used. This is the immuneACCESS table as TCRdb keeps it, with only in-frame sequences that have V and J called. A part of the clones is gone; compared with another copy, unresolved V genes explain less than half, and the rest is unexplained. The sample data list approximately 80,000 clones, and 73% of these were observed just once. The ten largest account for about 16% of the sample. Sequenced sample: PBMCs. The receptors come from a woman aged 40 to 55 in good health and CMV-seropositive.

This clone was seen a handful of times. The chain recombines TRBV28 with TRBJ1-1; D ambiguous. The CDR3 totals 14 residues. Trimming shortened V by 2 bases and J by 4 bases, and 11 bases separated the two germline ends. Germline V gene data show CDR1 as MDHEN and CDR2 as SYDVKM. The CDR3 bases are TGTGCCAGCAGTTTAAGAGGCAGATCCACTGAAGCTTTCTTT. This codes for CASSLRGRSTEAFF.

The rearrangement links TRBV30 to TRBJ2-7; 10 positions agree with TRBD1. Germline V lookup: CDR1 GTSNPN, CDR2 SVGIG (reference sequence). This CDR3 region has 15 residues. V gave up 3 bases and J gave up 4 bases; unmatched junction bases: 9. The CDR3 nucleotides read TGTGCCTGGAGCCCGGGACAGGGGATTGTTTACGAGCAGTACTTC. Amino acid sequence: CAWSPGQGIVYEQYF.

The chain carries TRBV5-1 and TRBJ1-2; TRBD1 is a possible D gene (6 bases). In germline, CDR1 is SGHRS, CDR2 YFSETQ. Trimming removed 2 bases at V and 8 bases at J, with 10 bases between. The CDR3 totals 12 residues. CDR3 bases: TGCGCCAGCAGCTTTGAGGGGGTAGGCTACACCTTC. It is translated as CASSFEGVGYTF. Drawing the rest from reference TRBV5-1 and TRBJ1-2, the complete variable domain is KAGVTQTPRYLIKTRGQQVTLSCSPISGHRSVSWYQQTPGQGLQFLFEYFSETQRNKGNFPGRFSGRQFSNSRSEMNVSTLELGDSALYLCASSFEGVGYTFGSGTRLTVV.

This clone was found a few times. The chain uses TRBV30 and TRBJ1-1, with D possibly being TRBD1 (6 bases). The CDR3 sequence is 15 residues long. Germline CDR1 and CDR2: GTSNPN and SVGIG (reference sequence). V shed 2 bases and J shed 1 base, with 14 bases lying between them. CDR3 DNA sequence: TGTGCCTGGAGTCGCGGGGGGCGGGGGAACACTGAAGCTTTCTTT. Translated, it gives CAWSRGGRGNTEAFF.

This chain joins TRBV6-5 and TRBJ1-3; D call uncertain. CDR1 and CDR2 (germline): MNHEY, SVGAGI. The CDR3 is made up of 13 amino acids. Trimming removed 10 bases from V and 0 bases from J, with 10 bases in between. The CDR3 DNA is TGTGCCACTCAAAGTAGCTCTGGAAACACCATATATTTT. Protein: CATQSSSGNTIYF.

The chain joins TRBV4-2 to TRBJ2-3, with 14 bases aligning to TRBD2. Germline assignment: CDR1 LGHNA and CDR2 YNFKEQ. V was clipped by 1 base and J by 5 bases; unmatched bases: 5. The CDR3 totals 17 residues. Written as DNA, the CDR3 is TGTGCCAGCAGCCAAGTTGGGACTAGCGGGGGAGGAGATACGCAGTATTTT. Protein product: CASSQVGTSGGGDTQYF.

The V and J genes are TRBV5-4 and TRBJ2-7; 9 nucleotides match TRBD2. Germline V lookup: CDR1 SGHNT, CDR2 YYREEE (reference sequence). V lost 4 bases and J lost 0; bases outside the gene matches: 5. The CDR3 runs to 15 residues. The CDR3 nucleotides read TGTGCCAGCAGCCTCCTAGCGGGGAGCTCCTACGAGCAGTACTTC. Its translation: CASSLLAGSSYEQYF. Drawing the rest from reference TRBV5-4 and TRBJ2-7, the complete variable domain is ETGVTQSPTHLIKTRGQQVTLRCSSQSGHNTVSWYQQALGQGPQFIFQYYREEENGRGNFPPRFSGLQFPNYSSELNVNALELDDSALYLCASSLLAGSSYEQYFGPGTRLTVT.

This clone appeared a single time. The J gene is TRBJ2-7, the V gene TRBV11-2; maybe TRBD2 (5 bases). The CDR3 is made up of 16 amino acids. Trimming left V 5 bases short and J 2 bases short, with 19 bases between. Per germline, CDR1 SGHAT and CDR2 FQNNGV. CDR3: CASSPIRRISAYEQYF. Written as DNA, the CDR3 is TGTGCCAGCAGCCCCATTAGGAGGATTTCGGCCTACGAGCAGTACTTC.

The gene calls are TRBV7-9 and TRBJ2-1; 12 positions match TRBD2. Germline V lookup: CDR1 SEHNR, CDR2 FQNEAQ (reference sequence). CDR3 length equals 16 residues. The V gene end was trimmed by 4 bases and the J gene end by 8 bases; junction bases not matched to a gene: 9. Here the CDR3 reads CASSWELAGGGYEQFF. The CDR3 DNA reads TGTGCCAGCAGCTGGGAACTAGCGGGGGGTGGGTATGAGCAGTTCTTC.

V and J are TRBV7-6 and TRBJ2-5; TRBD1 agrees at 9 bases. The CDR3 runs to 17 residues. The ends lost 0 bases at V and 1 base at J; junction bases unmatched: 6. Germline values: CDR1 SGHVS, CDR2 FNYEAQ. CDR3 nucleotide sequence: TGTGCCAGCAGCTTAGCGTGGACAGGGGCGGCCCAAGAGACCCAGTACTTC. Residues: CASSLAWTGAAQETQYF.

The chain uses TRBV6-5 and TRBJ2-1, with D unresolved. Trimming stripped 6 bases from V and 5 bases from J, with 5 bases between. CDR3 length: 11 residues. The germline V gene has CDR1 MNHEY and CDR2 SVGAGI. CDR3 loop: CASSLNNEQFF. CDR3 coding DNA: TGTGCCAGCAGCCTTAACAATGAGCAGTTCTTC.

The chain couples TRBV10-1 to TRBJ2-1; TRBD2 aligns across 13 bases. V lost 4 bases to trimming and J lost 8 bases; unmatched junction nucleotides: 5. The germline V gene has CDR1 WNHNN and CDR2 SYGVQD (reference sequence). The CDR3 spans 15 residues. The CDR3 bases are TGCGCCAGCAGTGCCGGGACTAGCGGGACGGATGAGCAGTTCTTC. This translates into CASSAGTSGTDEQFF.

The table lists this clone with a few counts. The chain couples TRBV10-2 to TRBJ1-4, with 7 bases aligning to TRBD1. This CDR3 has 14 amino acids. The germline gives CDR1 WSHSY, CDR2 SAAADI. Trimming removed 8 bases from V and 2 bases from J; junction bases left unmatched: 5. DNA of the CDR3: TGCGCCAGCTCCTACAGGGGCACTAATGAAAAACTGTTTTTT. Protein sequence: CASSYRGTNEKLFF.

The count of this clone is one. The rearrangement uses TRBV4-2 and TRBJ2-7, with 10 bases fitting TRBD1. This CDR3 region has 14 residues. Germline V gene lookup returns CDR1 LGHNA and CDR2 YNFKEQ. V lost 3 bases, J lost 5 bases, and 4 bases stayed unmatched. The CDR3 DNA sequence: TGTGCCAGCAGCCAGCGACAGGGGGCGGACGAGCAGTACTTC. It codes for CASSQRQGADEQYF.

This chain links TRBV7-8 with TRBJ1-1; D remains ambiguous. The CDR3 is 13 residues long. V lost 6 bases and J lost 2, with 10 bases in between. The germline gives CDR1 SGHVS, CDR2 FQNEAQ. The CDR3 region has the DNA TGTGCCAGCAGACCCAGTATAAACACTGAAGCTTTCTTT. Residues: CASRPSINTEAFF.

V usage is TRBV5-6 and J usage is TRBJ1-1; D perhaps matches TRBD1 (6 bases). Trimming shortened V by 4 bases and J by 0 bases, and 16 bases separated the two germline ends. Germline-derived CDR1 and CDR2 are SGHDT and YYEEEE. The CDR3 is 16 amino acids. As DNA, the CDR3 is TGTGCCAGCAGCCTCCTGGGGGCAACTTTGAACACTGAAGCTTTCTTT. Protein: CASSLLGATLNTEAFF.

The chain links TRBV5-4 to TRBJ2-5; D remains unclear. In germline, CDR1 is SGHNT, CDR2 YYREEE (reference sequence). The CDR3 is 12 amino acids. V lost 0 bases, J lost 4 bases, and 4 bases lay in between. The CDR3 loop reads CASSLGRETQYF. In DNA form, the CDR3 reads TGTGCCAGCAGCTTGGGGAGAGAGACCCAGTACTTC.